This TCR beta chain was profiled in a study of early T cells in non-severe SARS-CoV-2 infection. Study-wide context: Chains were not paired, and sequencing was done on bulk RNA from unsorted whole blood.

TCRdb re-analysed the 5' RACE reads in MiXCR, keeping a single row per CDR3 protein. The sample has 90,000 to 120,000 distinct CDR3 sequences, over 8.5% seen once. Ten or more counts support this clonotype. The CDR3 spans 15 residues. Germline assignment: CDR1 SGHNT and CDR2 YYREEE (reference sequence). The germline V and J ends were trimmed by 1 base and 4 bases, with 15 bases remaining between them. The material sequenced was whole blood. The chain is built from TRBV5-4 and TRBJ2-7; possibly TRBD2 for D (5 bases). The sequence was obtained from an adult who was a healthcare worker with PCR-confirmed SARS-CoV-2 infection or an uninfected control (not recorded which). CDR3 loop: CASSLSSGRRYEQYF. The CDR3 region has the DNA TGTGCCAGCAGCTTGTCATCGGGTCGGAGGTACGAGCAGTACTTC.